This TCR beta chain was recorded in a study of neurological immune-mediated disorders. Template-switch 5'RACE cDNA synthesis added a 10-nucleotide unique molecular identifier. TCRdb reprocessed the 5' RACE reads via MiXCR and lists one record per CDR3 protein. The repertoire includes around 79,000 distinct CDR3 sequences, 14% of them detected once, and more than 6% sits in the top ten. The V gene's germline CDR1 is SNHLY and CDR2 FYNNEI. Trimming took 6 bases from V and 10 from J; bases not matched to a gene: 3. This CDR3 is built from 13 residues. This clonotype has just a few counts. The sample comprised PBMCs. This TCR was sampled from a woman aged 50 to 60 in good health. The chain links TRBV2 to TRBJ2-3, with 14 bases aligning to TRBD2. CDR3: CASRGTSGSPQYF. The CDR3 region has the DNA TGTGCCAGCAGGGGGACTAGCGGGAGTCCGCAGTATTTT.